This T cell receptor (beta chain) was found in a study of blood T cell repertoires in COVID-19. The overall study: From the United States, Italy and Spain came samples of acute and convalescent COVID-19.

Here immunoSEQ multiplex PCR was the method, and the copy in TCRdb shows in-frame clones only, minus some. The sample lists about 280,000 clones, around 85% occurring once. CDR3 length: 11 amino acids. Germline V gene data show CDR1 as LNHDA and CDR2 as SQIVND (reference sequence). The ends lost 5 bases at V and 11 bases at J; junction bases unmatched: 3. Sample: PBMCs or T cells enriched from blood (not recorded which). The receptor comes from a woman aged 50 to 60 who had recovered from COVID-19. The genes are TRBV19 and TRBJ1-1; 9 positions agree with TRBD1. In DNA, the CDR3 is TGTGCCAGTAGTTGGACAGGGGAGGCTTTCTTT. Its translation is CASSWTGEAFF.